What follows are 25 T cell receptor beta chains derived from one specimen sequenced in a study of OX40 agonist ivuxolimab in advanced cancers. Generated by immunoSEQ multiplex PCR, the TCRdb table keeps only in-frame clones and is missing some. Of about 12,000 clones in the sample, approximately 69% were seen once. The sample consisted of CD4+ or CD8+ T cells sorted from blood, taken in a trial of the OX40 agonist ivuxolimab. The receptors originated from an adult with an advanced solid tumor such as melanoma, head and neck, liver or kidney cancer.

Sample share makes this clone medium-sized (0.01 to 0.1%). The J gene is TRBJ2-7, the V gene TRBV2; TRBD1 aligns across 9 bases. The CDR3 length is 16 residues. The germline V gene encodes CDR1 SNHLY and CDR2 FYNNEI. J lost 5 bases, V lost 6 bases, and 14 bases had no gene match. This CDR3 is CASSENRDRAPHEQYF. The CDR3, as DNA: TGTGCCAGCAGCGAGAACAGGGACAGGGCCCCCCACGAGCAGTACTTC.

In this sample, this clone is medium-sized. The chain uses TRBV7-9 and TRBJ2-1; 11 bases map to TRBD1. With 1 base clipped from V and 8 bases from J, the junction kept 7 bases outside the gene matches. This CDR3 is 16 amino acids long. Looked up from germline, CDR1 is SEHNR and CDR2 is FQNEAQ (reference sequence). CDR3 sequence reads: CASSLGGTGGVDEQFF. The CDR3 DNA sequence: TGTGCCAGCAGCTTAGGAGGGACAGGGGGTGTCGATGAGCAGTTCTTC. Full variable domain (outside the CDR3, taken from reference TRBV7-9 and TRBJ2-1): DTGVSQNPRHKITKRGQNVTFRCDPISEHNRLYWYRQTLGQGPEFLTYFQNEAQLEKSRLLSDRFSAERPKGSFSTLEIQRTEQGDSAMYLCASSLGGTGGVDEQFFGPGTRLTVL.

This clone was picked up a small number of times. The CDR3 protein is CASSLTAGQPQHF. CDR3 nucleotides: TGTGCCAGCAGTTTAACAGCGGGTCAGCCCCAGCATTTT. This chain uses TRBV28 with TRBJ1-5; D call uncertain. The V gene's germline CDR1 is MDHEN and CDR2 SYDVKM. The V and J ends lost 2 bases and 6 bases respectively, with 8 bases between them. CDR3 length equals 13 residues.

The CDR3 region is CATRDLRETQYF. For the CDR3, the DNA is TGTGCCACCCGGGACCTCCGAGAGACCCAGTACTTC. V and J are TRBV7-9 and TRBJ2-5, with D tentatively TRBD1 or TRBD2 (5 bases each). The V and J ends lost 10 bases and 4 bases respectively, with 13 bases between them. This CDR3 is built from 12 residues. The germline V gene has CDR1 SEHNR and CDR2 FQNEAQ (reference sequence). Supplemented by reference TRBV7-9 and TRBJ2-5, the full variable domain reads DTGVSQNPRHKITKRGQNVTFRCDPISEHNRLYWYRQTLGQGPEFLTYFQNEAQLEKSRLLSDRFSAERPKGSFSTLEIQRTEQGDSAMYLCATRDLRETQYFGPGTRLLVL.

J is TRBJ2-3 and V is TRBV28; weak D call: TRBD2 (6 bases). Trimming removed 3 bases at V and 3 bases at J, with 13 bases between. The CDR3 has 15 amino acids. In germline, CDR1 is MDHEN, CDR2 SYDVKM. CDR3 protein: CASSFTGRSTDTQYF. The CDR3 DNA reads as TGTGCCAGCAGTTTTACCGGGAGAAGTACAGATACGCAGTATTTT.

This clone was counted only a few times. This sequence joins TRBV5-6 and TRBJ2-1; 12 nucleotides agree with TRBD2. The V and J ends lost 2 bases and 4 bases, in that order; junction bases with no gene match: 7. From germline, CDR1 is SGHDT and CDR2 YYEEEE. The CDR3 sequence is 17 residues long. Here the CDR3 reads CASSLASGGVLYNEQFF. The CDR3 nucleotides are TGTGCCAGCAGCTTAGCTAGCGGGGGGGTTTTGTACAATGAGCAGTTCTTC. Filled out from reference TRBV5-6 and TRBJ2-1, the complete variable domain reads DAGVTQSPTHLIKTRGQQVTLRCSPKSGHDTVSWYQQALGQGPQFIFQYYEEEERQRGNFPDRFSGHQFPNYSSELNVNALLLGDSALYLCASSLASGGVLYNEQFFGPGTRLTVL.

This clone was counted once. V and J are TRBV4-3 and TRBJ2-5; D is possibly TRBD1 (6 bases). The DNA end is more similar to TRBJ2-7, so the J call may be wrong. This CDR3 comprises 16 residues. Germline V gene data show CDR1 as LGHNA and CDR2 as YSLEER. CDR3 nucleotides: TGCGCCAGCAGCCAAGGGGGGACACGTCCAACCTACGAGCAGTACTTC. Encoded protein: CASSQGGTRPTYEQYF.

The chain is built from TRBV29-1 and TRBJ2-1, with D possibly matching TRBD1 (6 bases). Trimming removed 1 base at V and 1 base at J, with 8 bases between. The germline CDR1 and CDR2 sequences are SQVTM and ANQGSEA. The length of the CDR3 is 14 residues. The CDR3 protein is CSVEARGSYNEQFF. CDR3 nucleotide sequence: TGCAGCGTTGAAGCAAGGGGGTCCTACAATGAGCAGTTCTTC.

In the case of this clone: A much larger clonotype is one base distant, so this may be a read error. The V gene is TRBV7-6, the J gene TRBJ2-6; 8 nucleotides line up with TRBD1. The CDR3 extends over 18 amino acids. Per the germline V gene, CDR1 is SGHVS and CDR2 is FNYEAQ. CDR3 bases: TGTGCCAGCAGCTTAAGGGCCGGTGGGGCGACAGGGGCCAACGCCCTGACTTTC. It specifies CASSLRAGGATGANALTF.

V and J are TRBV2 and TRBJ2-7; D is undetermined. Trimming took 2 bases from V and 3 from J, leaving 14 bases between them. The CDR3 length is 15 residues. Germline loops: CDR1 SNHLY, CDR2 FYNNEI. The CDR3 loop reads CASSEYIGDSYEQYF. The DNA of the CDR3 is TGTGCCAGCAGTGAATATATAGGTGATAGCTACGAGCAGTACTTC.

J is TRBJ2-3 and V is TRBV7-9, with 9 nucleotides matching TRBD2. CDR3 length: 18 residues. Germline-derived CDR1 and CDR2 are SEHNR and FQNEAQ (reference sequence). The ends lost 4 bases at V and 0 bases at J; junction bases unmatched: 11. CDR3 in amino acids: CASSSPISGGTSTDTQYF. The DNA for the CDR3 is TGTGCCAGCAGCTCACCAATTAGCGGGGGTACTAGCACAGATACGCAGTATTTT.

The chain links TRBV11-3 to TRBJ1-4; 8 bases fit TRBD1. Germline values: CDR1 SGHNT, CDR2 YENEEA. V was clipped by 5 bases and J by 6 bases; unmatched bases: 14. The CDR3 contains 17 residues. The CDR3 region has the DNA TGTGCCAGCAGCCTCCGGGACAGGATAAGCTTGGATGAAAAACTGTTTTTT. This translates into CASSLRDRISLDEKLFF.

The rearrangement uses TRBV6-1 and TRBJ1-5; 9 bases align to TRBD1. Germline assignment: CDR1 MNHNS and CDR2 SASEGT. CDR3 length equals 14 residues. J was trimmed by 6 bases and V by 3 bases; bases with no gene match: 3. The CDR3 DNA is TGTGCCAGCAGTGATGGACAGGGGCCTCAGCCCCAGCATTTT. Its protein is CASSDGQGPQPQHF.

The chain carries TRBV4-1 and TRBJ2-1, with D maybe TRBD2 (6 bases). The V end was cut by 3 bases, the J end by 6 bases, with 12 bases between. This CDR3 is 14 amino acids long. Germline V CDR1 and CDR2: MGHRA, YSYEKL. The CDR3 reads CASSQFVAVNEQFF. In nucleotides, the CDR3 is TGCGCCAGCAGCCAGTTTGTAGCGGTCAATGAGCAGTTCTTC.

The rearrangement uses TRBV5-6 and TRBJ2-1; TRBD2 agrees at 8 bases. J was trimmed by 9 bases and V by 4 bases; bases with no gene match: 15. The CDR3 length is 16 residues. Per the germline V gene, CDR1 is SGHDT and CDR2 is YYEEEE. CDR3 coding DNA: TGTGCCAGCAGCCTGGTAGGGCGGGGGGTCCTGGGTGAGCAGTTCTTC. It is translated as CASSLVGRGVLGEQFF.

The rearrangement joins TRBV2 to TRBJ1-2, with 9 bases that match TRBD1. This CDR3 region has 14 residues. The junction had 5 bases not matched to a gene; V was cut back by 3 bases and J by 6 bases. Germline CDR1 reads SNHLY; CDR2 reads FYNNEI. CDR3 DNA: TGTGCCAGCAGTGACGGGACAGGGTCTAATGGCTACACCTTC. Protein: CASSDGTGSNGYTF.

This chain links TRBV5-8 with TRBJ2-7; TRBD1 agrees at 12 bases. The junction had 13 bases not matched to a gene; V was cut back by 4 bases and J by 2 bases. The CDR3 loop spans 18 amino acids. CDR1 is SGHTS and CDR2 is YDEGEE in the germline V gene. DNA for the CDR3: TGTGCCAGCAGCACCCGGGACAGGGGGCAAGATAGGCCCTACGAGCAGTACTTC. Its translation: CASSTRDRGQDRPYEQYF. Full variable domain (remainder filled in from reference TRBV5-8 and TRBJ2-7): EAGVTQSPTHLIKTRGQQATLRCSPISGHTSVYWYQQALGLGLQFLLWYDEGEERNRGNFPPRFSGRQFPNYSSELNVNALELEDSALYLCASSTRDRGQDRPYEQYFGPGTRLTVT.

The chain employs TRBV2 and TRBJ2-1, with a possible D match to TRBD2 (6 bases). The germline gives CDR1 SNHLY, CDR2 FYNNEI. CDR3 size: 15 residues. The ends were cut back, 3 bases at V and 5 bases at J, with 14 bases in the middle. DNA for the CDR3: TGTGCCAGCAGTGAGAGCGGGTGGAGCAACAATGAGCAGTTCTTC. Translating it yields CASSESGWSNNEQFF.

The rearrangement joins TRBV10-1 to TRBJ2-1; D might be TRBD1 or TRBD2, each matching 6 bases. The CDR3 is made up of 17 amino acids. Germline V gives CDR1 WNHNN, CDR2 SYGVQD (reference sequence). V was clipped by 6 bases and J by 0 bases, with 18 bases between them. CDR3 loop: CASSELKGGSSYNEQFF. Here the CDR3 DNA reads TGCGCCAGCAGCGAATTAAAGGGGGGCAGCTCCTACAATGAGCAGTTCTTC.

This clone appeared a few times. This rearrangement joins TRBV29-1 to TRBJ2-7; D tentatively fits TRBD1 or TRBD2 (5 bases each). Between the trimmed V and J ends, which lost 5 bases and 6 bases, there was a span of 11 bases. Germline V gene sequence: CDR1 SQVTM, CDR2 ANQGSEA. The CDR3 is made up of 11 amino acids. CDR3 region: CSVRDGGEQYF. Written as DNA, the CDR3 is TGCAGCGTTCGGGACGGAGGCGAGCAGTACTTC.

The chain is built from TRBV27 and TRBJ2-3, with D perhaps matching TRBD1 (6 bases). The CDR3 is made up of 15 amino acids. V lost 0 bases and J 5 bases, leaving 12 bases between the germline ends. CDR1 is MNHEY and CDR2 is SMNVEV in the germline V gene (reference sequence). In DNA form, the CDR3 reads TGTGCCAGCAGTTTATCGGTTACAGGGAGAGATACGCAGTATTTT. Protein sequence: CASSLSVTGRDTQYF.

The chain couples TRBV29-1 to TRBJ2-7, with TRBD2 identical over 7 bases. The CDR3 has 15 amino acids. The junction had 9 bases not matched to a gene; V was cut back by 0 bases and J by 4 bases. Germline CDR1 SQVTM, CDR2 ANQGSEA. The CDR3 loop reads CSVEEYGGREYEQYF. The CDR3 DNA is TGCAGCGTTGAAGAATACGGGGGGAGAGAATACGAGCAGTACTTC.

V gene TRBV19 combines with J gene TRBJ2-7, with D maybe TRBD1 (5 bases). Germline V CDR1 and CDR2: LNHDA, SQIVND (reference sequence). V lost 5 bases to trimming and J lost 5 bases, with 16 bases between them. The CDR3 is 14 amino acids. The CDR3 DNA reads as TGTGCCAGTAGTTGGGGCCTCTACCCCCACGAGCAGTACTTC. Amino acid sequence: CASSWGLYPHEQYF.

This clone was observed a few times. V and J are TRBV6-1 and TRBJ2-7; TRBD1 aligns across 8 bases. CDR1 and CDR2 from the germline V gene are MNHNS and SASEGT. J lost 9 bases, V lost 4 bases, and 11 bases had no gene match. This CDR3 has 14 amino acids. This CDR3 reads CASSVRTGIEGQYF. CDR3 DNA sequence: TGTGCCAGCAGTGTTCGGACAGGGATTGAAGGGCAGTACTTC.

This clone was recorded only once. This CDR3 reads CASSLRQGTNTEAFF. In DNA form, the CDR3 reads TGTGCCAGCAGTTTGAGACAGGGGACAAACACTGAAGCTTTCTTT. The chain employs TRBV28 and TRBJ1-1; TRBD1 aligns across 8 bases. After removal of 3 bases from V and 2 bases from J, the junction contained 5 bases not matched to a gene. Germline V CDR1 and CDR2: MDHEN, SYDVKM. The CDR3 totals 15 residues.